The TCR beta chain under discussion was sequenced for a study of beta chain features in type 1 diabetes. cDNA synthesis used the whole RNA isolate, giving expressed TCRB sequences. Profiled with immunoSEQ multiplex PCR; TCRdb holds only in-frame clones, not every one. The repertoire holds around 340,000 clones, with about 18% as singletons. Notes on the study in general: Individuals with type 1 diabetes displayed fewer insertions and more deletions at VDJ junctions. Shortening of TCRB CDR3s, moderate but significant, appeared in all four CD4+ subsets of Type 1 diabetes patients.

This clone was observed a few times. Its antigen remains unknown. The CDR3 contains 13 residues. The V end was cut by 9 bases, the J end by 5 bases, with 14 bases between. CDR1 LGHNT and CDR2 FRNRAP come from the germline V gene. The chain is built from TRBV12-5 and TRBJ2-1, with D maybe TRBD2 (5 bases). This TCR derives from a young woman in good health. The specimen was naive CD4+ T cells from blood. The CDR3 coding sequence is TGTGCTAGGAGAGGGCTAGTCGACAATGAGCAGTTCTTC. This codes for CARRGLVDNEQFF.